This T cell receptor (beta chain) was observed in a study of T cell responses to AZD1222 COVID-19 vaccine. Regarding this clone: Its antigen remains unknown.

Whole-study results and caveats: The sample set comprised mostly white British donors with more females, and clonal diversity was possibly underestimated. Spike-wide vaccine-associated CD4 TCRs dominated at 160-218 and 743-854.

Between the trimmed V and J ends, which lost 2 bases and 5 bases, there was a span of 15 bases. This CDR3 spans 15 amino acids. Germline CDR1 reads MNHEY; CDR2 reads SVGEGT. Here immunoSEQ multiplex PCR was the method, and the copy in TCRdb shows in-frame clones only, minus some. This sample has fewer than 130,000 clones; roughly 85% occur once, and the top ten carry approximately 3%. This sequence joins TRBV6-2 or TRBV6-3 and TRBJ1-2, with D possibly TRBD1 on 5 matching bases. The specimen comprised peripheral blood, sampled on day 0 of AZD1222 vaccination. The clonotype comes from an adult in good health. The CDR3, as DNA: TGTGCCAGCAGTTACGCCCCGGCCGGACAATATGGCTACACCTTC. It encodes CASSYAPAGQYGYTF.